This entry lists 3 T cell receptor beta chains sequenced from one sample in a study of blood T cell repertoires in COVID-19. Some clones are missing from TCRdb's copy, which holds only in-frame ones; the method was immunoSEQ multiplex PCR. The sample shows under 500,000 clones, 80% to 90% of them seen only once. The sample comprised PBMCs or T cells enriched from blood (not recorded which). Receptors originate from a man aged 25-45 years who had recovered from COVID-19.

The rearrangement joins TRBV4-1 to TRBJ2-5; TRBD1 aligns across 11 bases. The end of the DNA aligns better with TRBJ2-7, so the J call may be wrong. Per the germline V gene, CDR1 is MGHRA and CDR2 is YSYEKL. The CDR3 totals 14 residues. CDR3 in DNA: TGCGCCAGCAGCCCGGGACAGGGGGACGACGAGCAGTACTTC. Amino acid sequence: CASSPGQGDDEQYF.

J is TRBJ2-1 and V is TRBV7-7, with 14 bases that match TRBD2. Germline CDR1 and CDR2: SSHAT and FNYEAQ (reference sequence). Trimming cost V 0 bases and J 8 bases; bases outside gene matches: 3. This CDR3 is 16 amino acids long. The CDR3 sequence is CASSLAGTSGSYEQFF. CDR3 DNA sequence: TGTGCCAGCAGCTTAGCCGGGACTAGCGGGAGCTATGAGCAGTTCTTC.

This clone has more than one count but fewer than ten. The chain combines TRBV10-1 with TRBJ2-1, with 12 positions matching TRBD2. V was pared by 4 bases and J by 13 bases, with 11 bases of the junction left unmatched. Germline CDR1 is WNHNN and CDR2 is SYGVQD (reference sequence). The CDR3 runs to 15 residues. The CDR3 DNA sequence: TGCGCCAGCAGTGGACTAGCGGGAGAGGTTTCAACACAGTTCTTC. It translates to CASSGLAGEVSTQFF.